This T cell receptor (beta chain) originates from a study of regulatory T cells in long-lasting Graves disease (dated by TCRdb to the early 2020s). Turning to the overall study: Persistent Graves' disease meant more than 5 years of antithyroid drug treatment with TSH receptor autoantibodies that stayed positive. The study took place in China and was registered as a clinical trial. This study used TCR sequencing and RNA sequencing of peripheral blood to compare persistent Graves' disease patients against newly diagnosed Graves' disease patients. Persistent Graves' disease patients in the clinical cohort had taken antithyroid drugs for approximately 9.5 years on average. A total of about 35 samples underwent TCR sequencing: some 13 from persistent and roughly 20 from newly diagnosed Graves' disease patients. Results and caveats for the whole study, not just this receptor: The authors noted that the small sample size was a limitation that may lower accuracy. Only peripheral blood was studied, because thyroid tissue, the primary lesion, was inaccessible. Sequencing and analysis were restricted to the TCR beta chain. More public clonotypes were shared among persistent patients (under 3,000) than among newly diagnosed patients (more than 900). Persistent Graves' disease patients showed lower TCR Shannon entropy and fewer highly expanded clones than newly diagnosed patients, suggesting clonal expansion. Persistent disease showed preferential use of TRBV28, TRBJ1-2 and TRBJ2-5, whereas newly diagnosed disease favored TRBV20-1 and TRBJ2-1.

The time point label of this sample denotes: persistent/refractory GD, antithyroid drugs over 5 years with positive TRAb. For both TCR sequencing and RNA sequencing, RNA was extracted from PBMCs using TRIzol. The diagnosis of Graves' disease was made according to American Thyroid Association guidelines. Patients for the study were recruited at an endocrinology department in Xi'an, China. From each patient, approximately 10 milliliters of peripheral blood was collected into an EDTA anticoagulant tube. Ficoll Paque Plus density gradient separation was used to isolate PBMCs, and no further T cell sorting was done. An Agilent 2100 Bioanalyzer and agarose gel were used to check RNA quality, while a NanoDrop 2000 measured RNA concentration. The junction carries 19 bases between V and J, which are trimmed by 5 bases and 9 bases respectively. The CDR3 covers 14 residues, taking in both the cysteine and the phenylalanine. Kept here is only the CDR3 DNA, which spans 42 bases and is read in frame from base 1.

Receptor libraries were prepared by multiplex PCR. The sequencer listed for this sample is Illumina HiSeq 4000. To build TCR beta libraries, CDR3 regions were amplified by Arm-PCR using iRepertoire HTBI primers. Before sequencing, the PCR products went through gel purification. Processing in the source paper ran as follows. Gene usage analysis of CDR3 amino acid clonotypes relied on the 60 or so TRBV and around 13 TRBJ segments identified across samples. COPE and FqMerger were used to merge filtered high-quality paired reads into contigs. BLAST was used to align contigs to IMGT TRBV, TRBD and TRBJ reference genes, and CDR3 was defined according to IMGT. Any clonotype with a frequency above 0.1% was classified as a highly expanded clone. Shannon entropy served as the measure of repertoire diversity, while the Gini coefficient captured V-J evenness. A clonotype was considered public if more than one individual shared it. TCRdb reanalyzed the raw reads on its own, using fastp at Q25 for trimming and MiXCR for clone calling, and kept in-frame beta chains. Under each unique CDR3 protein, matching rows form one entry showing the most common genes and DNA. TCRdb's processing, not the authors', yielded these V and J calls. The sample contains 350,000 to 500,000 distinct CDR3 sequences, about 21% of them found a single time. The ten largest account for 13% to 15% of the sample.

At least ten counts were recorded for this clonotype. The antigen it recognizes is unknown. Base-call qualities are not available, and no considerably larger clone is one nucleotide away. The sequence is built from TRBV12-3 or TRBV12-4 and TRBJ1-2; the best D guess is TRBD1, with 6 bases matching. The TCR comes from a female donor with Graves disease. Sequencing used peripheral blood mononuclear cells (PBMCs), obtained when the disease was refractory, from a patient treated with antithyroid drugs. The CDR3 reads CASSPTRQVSSYTF. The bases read TGTGCCAGCAGTCCTACTCGACAGGTCAGCAGCTACACCTTC.